Reported below is one TCR beta chain. The entry originates in a study of control samples from healthy donors and cancer patients. Method: immunoSEQ multiplex PCR; TCRdb's copy keeps in-frame clones and lacks some. Of roughly 120,000 clones detected, approximately 87% appear once; the ten largest clones hold around an eighth. The V and J ends lost 0 bases and 9 bases respectively, with 6 bases between them. The CDR3 length is 11 residues. Looked up from germline, CDR1 is DFQATT and CDR2 is SNEGSKA (reference sequence). The sequence was obtained from a man aged 30 to 45 in good health. Sample: blood. This chain uses TRBV20-1 with TRBJ1-5; the D gene is possibly TRBD1 (5 bases). CDR3 nucleotide sequence: TGCAGTGCTAGAGAGCAGGGGCCCCAGCATTTT. It encodes CSAREQGPQHF.